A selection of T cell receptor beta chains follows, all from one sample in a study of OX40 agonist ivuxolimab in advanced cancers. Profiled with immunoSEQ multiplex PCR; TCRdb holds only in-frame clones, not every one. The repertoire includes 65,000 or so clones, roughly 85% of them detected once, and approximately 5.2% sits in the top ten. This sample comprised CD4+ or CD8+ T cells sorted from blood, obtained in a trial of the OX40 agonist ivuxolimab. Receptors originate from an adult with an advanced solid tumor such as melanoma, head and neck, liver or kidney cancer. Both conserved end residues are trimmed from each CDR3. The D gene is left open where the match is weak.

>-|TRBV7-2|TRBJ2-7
ASSELAITYEQY
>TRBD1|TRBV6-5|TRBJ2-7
ASRGKTGTYEQY
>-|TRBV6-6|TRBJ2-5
ASRSPGRAGETQY
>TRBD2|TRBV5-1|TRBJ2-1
ASGSGRPSSYNEQF
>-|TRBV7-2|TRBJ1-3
ASSSDSGGGNTIY
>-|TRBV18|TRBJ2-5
ASSPRGAGTGETQY
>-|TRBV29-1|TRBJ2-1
SVSGTLADNEQF
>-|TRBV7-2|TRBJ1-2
ASSLAGRGYGYT
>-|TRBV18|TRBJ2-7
ASSPSRITYEQY
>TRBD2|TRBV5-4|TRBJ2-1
ASSLTSYEQF
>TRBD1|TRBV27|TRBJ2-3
ASSRDRLTDTQY
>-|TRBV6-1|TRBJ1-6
ASSRTNSPLH
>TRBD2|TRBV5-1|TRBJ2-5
ASSIGTSAQETQY
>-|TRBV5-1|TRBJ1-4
ASSLDSTNEKLF
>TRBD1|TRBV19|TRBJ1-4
ASSTQGLPNEKLF
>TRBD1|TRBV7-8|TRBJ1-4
ASSSGQGAFGEKLF
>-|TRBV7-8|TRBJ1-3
ASSNDKNSGTYGNTIY
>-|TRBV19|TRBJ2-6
ASSIDSGNGANVLT
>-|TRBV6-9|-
ASTGRMSYEQY
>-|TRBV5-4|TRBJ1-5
ASSWNSNQPQH
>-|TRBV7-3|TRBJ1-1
ASSPTVNTEAF
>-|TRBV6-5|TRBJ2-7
ASSYLEGGYEQY
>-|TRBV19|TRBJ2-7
ASKVWGAREQY
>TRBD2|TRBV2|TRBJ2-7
ASSSPGAGGSYEQY
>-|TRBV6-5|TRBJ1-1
ASSYRRGGSEAF
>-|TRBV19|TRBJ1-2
ASSTSRRGYT
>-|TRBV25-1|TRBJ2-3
ASSGPRDTRKGDTQY
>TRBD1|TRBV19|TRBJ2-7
ASSLTGLYEQY
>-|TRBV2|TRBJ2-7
ASRSDGSYEQY
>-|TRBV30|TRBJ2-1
AWSVSSSYNEQF
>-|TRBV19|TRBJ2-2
ASSMGSGELF
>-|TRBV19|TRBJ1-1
ASSIQVGYTEAF
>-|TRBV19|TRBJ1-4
ASSFGTRATNEKLF
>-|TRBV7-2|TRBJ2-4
ASSPSDSPVNIQY
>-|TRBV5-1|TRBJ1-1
ASSLARTQTSTEAF